Shown below are 14 T cell receptor beta chains from a single sample sequenced in a study of post-analysis software for immune sequencing data. Whole-study results and caveats: When patients were compared with controls, 4 or 5 TRBV segments were more frequent, TRBV5-6, TRBV5-1 and TRBV20-1 among them.

Incorporated into the TCR beta cDNA libraries were unique molecular identifiers, which served to reduce PCR and sequencing biases. TCRdb ran MiXCR on the PCR reads and lists one entry per CDR3 protein. This sample has 700,000 to 800,000 distinct CDR3 sequences, with roughly 29% found just once. These TCRs are of unknown antigen specificity. The sequenced sample consisted of blood. These receptors were collected from a girl aged 10 to 17 with multiple sclerosis.

The chain is built from TRBV6-1 and TRBJ2-7; D is perhaps TRBD1 (5 bases). The CDR3 is 14 residues long. Germline lookup yields CDR1 MNHNS and CDR2 SASEGT. V lost 3 bases, J lost 2 bases, and 11 bases lay in between. Here the CDR3 reads CASSEQGRAYEQYF. CDR3 in DNA: TGTGCCAGCAGTGAGCAGGGAAGGGCCTACGAGCAGTACTTC.

This clonotype was observed a few times. This chain links TRBV5-6 with TRBJ2-3; 9 bases line up with TRBD2. With V trimmed by 4 bases and J by 4 bases, 13 bases remained unmatched. CDR1 is SGHDT, CDR2 YYEEEE, per germline. The CDR3 is 17 amino acids. CDR3 amino acids: CASSPPAGGPPPDTQYF. The DNA of the CDR3 is TGTGCCAGCAGCCCCCCCGCGGGAGGGCCTCCCCCAGATACGCAGTATTTT.

This clonotype was seen more than once but under ten times. The rearrangement links TRBV5-1 to TRBJ2-5; D call uncertain. This CDR3 is built from 13 residues. The germline V gene encodes CDR1 SGHRS and CDR2 YFSETQ. Trimming removed 0 bases from V and 3 bases from J, with 6 bases in between. The CDR3 coding sequence is TGCGCCAGCAGCTTGGTGCTTGAAGAGACCCAGTACTTC. It is translated as CASSLVLEETQYF. The full variable domain, completed using reference TRBV5-1 and TRBJ2-5, is KAGVTQTPRYLIKTRGQQVTLSCSPISGHRSVSWYQQTPGQGLQFLFEYFSETQRNKGNFPGRFSGRQFSNSRSEMNVSTLELGDSALYLCASSLVLEETQYFGPGTRLLVL.

This clonotype was observed at least ten times. The chain is built from TRBV7-2 and TRBJ1-2; 8 nucleotides line up with TRBD1. The CDR3 has 13 residues. The J segment lost 4 bases and the V segment lost 5 bases, leaving 3 bases of the junction unmatched. CDR1 and CDR2 (germline): SGHTA, FQGNSA. CDR3 sequence reads: CASSGGQAYGYTF. Here the CDR3 DNA reads TGTGCCAGCAGCGGGGGACAGGCCTATGGCTACACCTTC. The whole variable domain, filled in from reference TRBV7-2 and TRBJ1-2, reads GAGVSQSPSNKVTEKGKDVELRCDPISGHTALYWYRQSLGQGLEFLIYFQGNSAPDKSGLPSDRFSAERTGGSVSTLTIQRTQQEDSAVYLCASSGGQAYGYTFGSGTRLTVV.

There are a few counts of this clonotype. This chain connects TRBV5-6 to TRBJ2-1; 8 bases align to TRBD1. Germline CDR1 reads SGHDT; CDR2 reads YYEEEE. This CDR3 has 17 residues. The J segment lost 6 bases and the V segment lost 4 bases, leaving 15 bases of the junction unmatched. The CDR3 here is CASSHLRQGSRGNEQFF. The CDR3 DNA reads TGTGCCAGCAGCCACCTTCGACAGGGGTCTCGAGGCAATGAGCAGTTCTTC.

This clonotype came up a few times. The chain carries TRBV20-1 and TRBJ2-7; D is ambiguous. The CDR3 length is 17 residues. V was shortened by 2 bases and J by 3 bases, with 23 bases between the two germline ends. Germline-derived CDR1 and CDR2 are DFQATT and SNEGSKA (reference sequence). Here the CDR3 reads CSARPQNPLILYYEQYF. CDR3 nucleotides: TGCAGTGCTAGACCACAGAACCCATTAATCCTCTACTACGAGCAGTACTTC.

The CDR3 DNA reads as TGTGCCAGCAGCTTAGAGTGGGGGGGGAGCAATCAGCCCCAGCATTTT. Its translation is CASSLEWGGSNQPQHF. The chain carries TRBV7-2 and TRBJ1-5, with D perhaps TRBD1 (5 bases). Trimming shortened V by 1 base and J by 1 base, and 11 bases separated the two germline ends. CDR1 is SGHTA, CDR2 FQGNSA, per germline. The CDR3 length is 16 residues. Looking up the rest from reference TRBV7-2 and TRBJ1-5 gives the full variable domain: GAGVSQSPSNKVTEKGKDVELRCDPISGHTALYWYRQSLGQGLEFLIYFQGNSAPDKSGLPSDRFSAERTGGSVSTLTIQRTQQEDSAVYLCASSLEWGGSNQPQHFGDGTRLSIL.

V usage is TRBV7-2 and J usage is TRBJ2-3; maybe TRBD2 (5 bases). CDR1 SGHTA and CDR2 FQGNSA come from the germline V gene. V lost 5 bases to trimming and J lost 2 bases, with 14 bases between them. This CDR3 has 15 amino acids. Written as DNA, the CDR3 is TGTGCCAGCAGCCTTAAAGGCGGGCTCACAGATACGCAGTATTTT. Translating it yields CASSLKGGLTDTQYF.

This clonotype was detected a few times. The chain recombines TRBV7-9 with TRBJ2-4, with 7 positions matching TRBD2. Trimming at V came to 7 bases and at J to 1 base, leaving 10 bases not matched to a gene. The CDR3 sequence is 16 residues long. Germline values: CDR1 SEHNR, CDR2 FQNEAQ (reference sequence). CDR3 protein: CASTPGEGYAKNIQYF. CDR3 sequence (DNA): TGTGCCAGCACCCCGGGGGAGGGATATGCCAAAAACATTCAGTACTTC.

The chain has TRBV7-3 and TRBJ2-1, with 10 bases identical to TRBD2. CDR3 length equals 16 residues. V shed 5 bases, J shed 6 bases, and the junction held 10 bases outside the gene matches. Germline CDR1 reads SGHTA; CDR2 reads FQGTGA. The CDR3 DNA reads as TGTGCCAGCAGCCCCCTAATAGCGGGGGGTCTCAATGAGCAGTTCTTC. Amino acids: CASSPLIAGGLNEQFF. Together with reference TRBV7-3 and TRBJ2-1, the CDR3 gives the full variable domain: GAGVSQTPSNKVTEKGKYVELRCDPISGHTALYWYRQSLGQGPEFLIYFQGTGAADDSGLPNDRFFAVRPEGSVSTLKIQRTERGDSAVYLCASSPLIAGGLNEQFFGPGTRLTVL.

The chain recombines TRBV6-1 with TRBJ1-1; the D is unclear. The CDR3 consists of 13 residues. V was shortened by 3 bases and J by 6 bases, with 11 bases between the two germline ends. Germline values: CDR1 MNHNS, CDR2 SASEGT. The CDR3: CASSDLGSPEAFF. Here the CDR3 DNA reads TGTGCCAGCAGTGACTTGGGGTCCCCTGAAGCTTTCTTT.

The rearrangement uses TRBV20-1 and TRBJ2-3, with 7 bases identical to TRBD2. Losses at the gene ends were 1 base for V and 2 bases for J; bases not matched to a gene: 12. The V gene's germline CDR1 is DFQATT and CDR2 SNEGSKA (reference sequence). This CDR3 has 17 amino acids. The CDR3 loop is CSARAPRAGVITDTQYF. Written as DNA, the CDR3 is TGCAGTGCTAGAGCCCCCCGGGCGGGGGTCATCACAGATACGCAGTATTTT.

This clonotype showed up just a few times. This sequence joins TRBV20-1 and TRBJ1-2; 11 bases match TRBD1. From germline, CDR1 is DFQATT and CDR2 SNEGSKA (reference sequence). The CDR3 totals 15 residues. Trimming cost V 0 bases and J 7 bases; bases outside gene matches: 7. In DNA, the CDR3 is TGCAGTGCTAGAGACTTGGACAGGGGGCTGCGTGGCTACACCTTC. It yields the protein CSARDLDRGLRGYTF.

Notes on this clonotype: The junction departs from germline at one end; a sequencing error may be responsible. The V and J genes are TRBV20-1 and TRBJ2-7, with 8 nucleotides matching TRBD1. The CDR3 has 16 residues. CDR1 DFQATT and CDR2 SNEGSKA come from the germline V gene (reference sequence). The CDR3 nucleotides read TGCAGCGCTAGAGACGCCAGGGGGCCGGGGACCGACGAGCAGTACTTC. Translating it yields CSARDARGPGTDEQYF.